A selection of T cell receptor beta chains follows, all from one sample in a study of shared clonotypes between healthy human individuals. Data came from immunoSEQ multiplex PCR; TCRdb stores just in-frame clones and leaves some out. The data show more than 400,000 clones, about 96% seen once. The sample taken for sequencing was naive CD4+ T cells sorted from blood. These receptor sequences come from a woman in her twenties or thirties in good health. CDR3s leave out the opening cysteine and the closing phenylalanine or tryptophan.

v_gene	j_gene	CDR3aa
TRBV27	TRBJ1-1	ASSLYGGVRTEAF
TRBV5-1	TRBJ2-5	ASTDQETQY
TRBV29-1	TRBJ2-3	SVTRDTDTQY
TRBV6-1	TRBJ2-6	AADTTSGANVLT
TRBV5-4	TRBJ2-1	ASSFGGPGGPYNEQF
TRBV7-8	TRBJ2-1	ASSLADARGTYF
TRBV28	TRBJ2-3	ASSLKQSSTDTQY
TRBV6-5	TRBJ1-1	ASSRAAIMNTEAF
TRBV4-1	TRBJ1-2	ASSLRGRDVSWGYT
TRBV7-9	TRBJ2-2	ASSLRGPRRQGATGELF
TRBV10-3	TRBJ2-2	AISDQVGNTGELF
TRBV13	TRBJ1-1	ASSSRDDTEAF
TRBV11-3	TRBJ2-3	ASSHGPDTQY
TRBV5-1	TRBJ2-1	ASSRGYNEQF
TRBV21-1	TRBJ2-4	ASSNCKGVDKNIQY
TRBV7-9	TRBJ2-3	ASSLQEHGTQY
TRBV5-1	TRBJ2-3	ASSLRIAGDTQY
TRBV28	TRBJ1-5	ASSIPPQPQH
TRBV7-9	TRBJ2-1	ASSFLAGVYNEQF
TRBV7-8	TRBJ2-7	ASSLIGTGYEQY
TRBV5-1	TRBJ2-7	ASMSGTSYEQY
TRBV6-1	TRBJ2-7	ASSEGLATLSSYEQY
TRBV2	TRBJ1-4	ASSDSLNEKLF
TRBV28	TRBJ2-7	ASSLSSGRPGGGEQY
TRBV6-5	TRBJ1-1	ASRNRADTEAF
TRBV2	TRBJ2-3	ASSSIEADTQY
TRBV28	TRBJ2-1	ASSSLGGWEF
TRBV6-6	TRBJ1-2	ASRPGQGAYGYT
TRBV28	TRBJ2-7	ASSLGIRDFSYEQY